This is a list of T cell receptor beta chains from one sample in a study of OX40 agonist ivuxolimab in advanced cancers. Sequencing was performed with immunoSEQ multiplex PCR; in TCRdb, only in-frame clones are kept and a portion is missing. The sample carries 76,000 or so clones, 93% recorded once. The sample consisted of CD4+ or CD8+ T cells sorted from blood, taken in a trial of the OX40 agonist ivuxolimab. These TCRs come from an adult with an advanced solid tumor such as melanoma, head and neck, liver or kidney cancer. The CDR3 runs from the conserved cysteine through the conserved F or W. Each record gives: D gene, clone size, V gene, J gene, CDR3 protein, CDR3 DNA. The D gene is left open where the match is weak. Size is omitted from some rows. Given values are once, few, many or a class for expanded clones.

>TRBD2|-|TRBV4-1|TRBJ2-1
CASSQDNSGTGDNEQFF
TGCGCCAGCAGCCAAGACAACAGCGGGACTGGAGACAATGAGCAGTTCTTC
>-|-|TRBV10-2|TRBJ2-1
CASSEVGNEQFF
TGCGCCAGCAGTGAAGTAGGCAATGAGCAGTTCTTC
>TRBD1|-|TRBV25-1|TRBJ1-2
CASSGRETGRLNYGYTF
TGTGCCAGCAGTGGGCGCGAGACAGGGCGGCTGAACTATGGCTACACCTTC
>-|-|TRBV11-2|TRBJ2-1
CASSFPGAGSYNEQFF
TGTGCCAGCAGCTTCCCCGGGGCGGGCTCCTACAATGAGCAGTTCTTC
>-|once|TRBV7-9|TRBJ2-1
CASTGAYNEQFF
TGTGCCAGCACCGGGGCCTACAATGAGCAGTTCTTC
>TRBD1|-|TRBV27|TRBJ1-1
CASSPLQTGMDTEAFF
TGTGCCAGCAGTCCACTGCAGACAGGGATGGACACTGAAGCTTTCTTT
>TRBD1|-|TRBV2|TRBJ1-5
CASSLRVDRATQPQHF
TGTGCCAGCAGTCTCAGAGTGGACAGGGCAACCCAGCCCCAGCATTTT
>-|-|TRBV9|TRBJ1-1
CASSGDSTTEAFF
TGTGCCAGCAGCGGTGACAGCACGACTGAAGCTTTCTTT
>TRBD1|-|TRBV27|TRBJ2-3
CASKTGAGTDTQYF
TGTGCCAGTAAGACAGGGGCGGGGACAGATACGCAGTATTTT
>-|once|TRBV11-3|TRBJ2-7
CASSTSSYEQYF
TGTGCCAGCAGCACCAGCTCCTACGAGCAGTACTTC
>TRBD2|-|TRBV6-6|TRBJ2-2
CASSYGRAGELFF
TGTGCCAGCAGTTACGGGAGGGCCGGGGAGCTGTTTTTT
>-|-|TRBV2|TRBJ1-6
CASGPGRQGRNSPLHF
TGTGCCAGCGGACCCGGTAGGCAGGGGAGAAATTCACCCCTCCACTTT
>-|-|TRBV9|TRBJ1-1
CASSVVSEHTEAFF
TGTGCCAGCAGCGTAGTTTCCGAGCACACTGAAGCTTTCTTT
>-|-|TRBV13|TRBJ1-2
CASSGRAAEDYGYTF
TGTGCCAGCAGCGGACGGGCCGCGGAGGACTATGGCTACACCTTC
>-|once|TRBV29-1|TRBJ2-3
CSVEGGPPPGTQYF
TGCAGCGTTGAAGGGGGACCCCCCCCCGGTACGCAGTATTTT
>-|-|TRBV6-5|TRBJ2-7
CASGDSHYEQYF
TGTGCCAGCGGAGACAGTCACTACGAGCAGTACTTC
>TRBD2|-|TRBV28|TRBJ2-7
CASSLRGGAFYEQYF
TGTGCCAGCAGCCTACGGGGGGGGGCTTTCTACGAGCAGTACTTC
>-|-|TRBV19|TRBJ1-1
CASSTSWGGTEAFF
TGTGCCAGTAGTACCTCTTGGGGGGGTACTGAAGCTTTCTTT
>TRBD1|-|TRBV4-3|TRBJ2-2
CASSQATGPNTGELFF
TGCGCCAGCAGCCAAGCGACAGGGCCGAACACCGGGGAGCTGTTTTTT
>-|once|TRBV4-3|TRBJ1-5
CASSQTIRNQPQHF
TGCGCCAGCAGCCAGACGATTAGGAATCAGCCCCAGCATTTT
>-|-|TRBV5-1|TRBJ2-7
CASRGGSYEQYF
TGCGCCAGCAGAGGCGGCTCCTACGAGCAGTACTTC
>-|-|TRBV2|TRBJ2-7
CARSASGGAIYEQYF
TGTGCCAGAAGTGCCTCAGGGGGGGCCATTTACGAGCAGTACTTC
>-|-|TRBV30|TRBJ2-2
CAWSEGRGELFF
TGTGCCTGGAGTGAGGGGCGTGGGGAGCTGTTTTTT
>TRBD2|-|TRBV27|TRBJ2-1
CASSPPGLPNEQFF
TGTGCCAGCAGTCCCCCGGGACTACCTAATGAGCAGTTCTTC
>TRBD1|-|TRBV29-1|TRBJ1-4
CSADRGGEKLFF
TGCAGCGCGGACAGGGGGGGTGAAAAACTGTTTTTT
>-|-|TRBV2|TRBJ2-4
CASIPSKGLAKNIQYF
TGTGCCAGCATCCCAAGTAAAGGTTTAGCCAAAAACATTCAGTACTTC
>-|once|TRBV11-2|TRBJ2-5
CASSPNERKETQYF
TGTGCCAGCAGCCCGAACGAGCGGAAAGAGACCCAGTACTTC
>-|-|TRBV27|TRBJ2-6
CASSYTGTGANVLTF
TGTGCCAGCAGCTATACAGGGACCGGGGCCAACGTCCTGACTTTC
>-|-|TRBV23-1|TRBJ2-7
CASSQSIRVWQYF
TGCGCCAGCAGTCAATCGATTCGGGTATGGCAGTACTTC
>TRBD1|once|TRBV27|TRBJ1-2
CASRPRGLGYGYTF
TGTGCCAGCAGGCCCAGGGGGCTCGGCTATGGCTACACCTTC
>TRBD1|-|TRBV4-1|TRBJ1-5
CASSQDQGQGNQPQHF
TGCGCCAGCAGCCAAGATCAAGGACAGGGGAATCAGCCCCAGCATTTT
>-|-|TRBV2|TRBJ2-1
CASSPGQFEQFF
TGTGCCAGCAGTCCTGGACAGTTTGAGCAGTTCTTC
>TRBD1|-|TRBV27|TRBJ2-7
CASSFGTDPTYEQYF
TGTGCCAGCAGTTTCGGGACAGACCCGACCTACGAGCAGTACTTC